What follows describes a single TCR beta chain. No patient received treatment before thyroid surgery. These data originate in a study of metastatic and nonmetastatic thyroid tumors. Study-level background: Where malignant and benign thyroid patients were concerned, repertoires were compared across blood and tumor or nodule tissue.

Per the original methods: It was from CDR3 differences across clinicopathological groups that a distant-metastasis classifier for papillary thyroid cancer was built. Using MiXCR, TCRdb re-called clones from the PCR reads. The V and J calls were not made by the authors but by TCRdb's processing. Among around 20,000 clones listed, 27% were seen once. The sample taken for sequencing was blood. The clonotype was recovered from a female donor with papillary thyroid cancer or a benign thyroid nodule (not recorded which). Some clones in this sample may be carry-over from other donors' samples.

The CDR3 spells CASSEALTGGAFCNEQFF. The CDR3, as DNA: TGTGCCAGCAGTGAAGCGCTGACAGGGGGGGCGTTCTGCAATGAGCAGTTCTTC. The chain recombines TRBV6-1 with TRBJ2-1; TRBD1 aligns across 9 bases. Germline CDR1 reads MNHNS; CDR2 reads SASEGT. The CDR3 consists of 18 residues. The ends lost 0 bases at V and 6 bases at J; junction bases unmatched: 12.